Presented here are 23 T cell receptor beta chains from one specimen sequenced in a study of cytomegalovirus exposure and HLA in healthy donors. PCR primers comprised 60 Vbeta and 13 Jbeta primers. Only in-frame clones appear in the TCRdb table, and some are missing; sequencing was by immunoSEQ multiplex PCR. This repertoire shows about 82,000 clones, approximately 74% found once; its top ten account for 6.2%. The sequenced sample consisted of PBMCs. The source is a woman aged 45 to 65 in good health and CMV-seropositive.

The chain has TRBV5-1 and TRBJ1-1, with 10 nucleotides matching TRBD1. Losses at the gene ends were 3 bases for V and 3 bases for J; bases not matched to a gene: 2. Per germline, CDR1 SGHRS and CDR2 YFSETQ. The length of the CDR3 is 14 residues. The CDR3 DNA follows: TGCGCCAGCAGCTACGGACAGGGGGACACTGAAGCTTTCTTT. Amino acid sequence: CASSYGQGDTEAFF.

This clone has a handful of counts. The chain employs TRBV6-5 and TRBJ2-2; 7 positions agree with TRBD1. Germline loops: CDR1 MNHEY, CDR2 SVGAGI. The V segment lost 4 bases and the J segment 6 bases; nucleotides outside the gene matches: 8. This CDR3 has 15 residues. The CDR3 loop is CASSSVPGQSGELFF. DNA of the CDR3: TGTGCCAGCAGTTCCGTCCCGGGACAGTCCGGGGAGCTGTTTTTT.

The chain uses TRBV2 and TRBJ2-7; D is possibly TRBD1 (5 bases). Per germline, CDR1 SNHLY and CDR2 FYNNEI. The length of the CDR3 is 15 residues. V shed 6 bases and J shed 5 bases, with 20 bases lying between them. The CDR3 sequence is CASSGRVELPHEQYF. CDR3 DNA: TGTGCCAGCAGCGGCAGGGTCGAACTTCCCCACGAGCAGTACTTC.

This chain links TRBV6-1 with TRBJ1-1, with 9 bases that match TRBD1. Germline V gene sequence: CDR1 MNHNS, CDR2 SASEGT. The CDR3 has 13 amino acids. V was pared by 6 bases and J by 5 bases, with 4 bases of the junction left unmatched. CDR3 bases: TGTGCCAGCAGCGCGGACAGGGGTACTGAAGCTTTCTTT. Encoded protein: CASSADRGTEAFF.

The chain is built from TRBV30 and TRBJ2-5; D remains ambiguous. The V end was cut by 2 bases, the J end by 4 bases, with 2 bases between. From germline, CDR1 is GTSNPN and CDR2 SVGIG (reference sequence). This CDR3 has 10 amino acids. This chain's CDR3 is CAWSRETQYF. For the CDR3, the DNA is TGTGCCTGGAGTCGAGAGACCCAGTACTTC.

The chain carries TRBV6-5 and TRBJ1-2; possible D gene TRBD1, 6 bases. The CDR3 consists of 11 residues. Trimming removed 9 bases at V and 5 bases at J, with 10 bases between. From germline, CDR1 is MNHEY and CDR2 SVGAGI. The CDR3 sequence is CASTQGYGYTF. The CDR3 coding sequence is TGTGCCAGTACACAGGGTTATGGCTACACCTTC.

V is TRBV6-5 and J is TRBJ2-7; possible D gene TRBD2, 5 bases. Per the germline V gene, CDR1 is MNHEY and CDR2 is SVGAGI. V shed 7 bases and J shed 3 bases, with 16 bases lying between them. The CDR3 is 14 amino acids. The CDR3 here is CASISPTEGYEQYF. CDR3 DNA: TGTGCCAGCATCTCTCCTACAGAGGGCTACGAGCAGTACTTC.

J is TRBJ1-4 and V is TRBV5-1; tentative D call: TRBD1 (5 bases). Germline values: CDR1 SGHRS, CDR2 YFSETQ. The CDR3 loop spans 13 amino acids. V was clipped by 0 bases and J by 5 bases, with 5 bases between them. CDR3: CASSLEGNEKLFF. The CDR3 nucleotides read TGCGCCAGCAGCTTGGAGGGGAATGAAAAACTGTTTTTT.

J is TRBJ2-3 and V is TRBV19; weak D call: TRBD1 (5 bases). CDR1 and CDR2 (germline): LNHDA, SQIVND (reference sequence). Deletions cut 8 bases from V and 5 bases from J, with 17 bases between. This CDR3 spans 14 amino acids. Here the CDR3 DNA reads TGTGCCAGTTCAAGCCCAGGGTTTGTAGATACGCAGTATTTT. Protein sequence: CASSSPGFVDTQYF.

This clone was seen a handful of times. This rearrangement joins TRBV10-3 to TRBJ2-7, with D hard to call. Per the germline V gene, CDR1 is ENHRY and CDR2 is SYGVKD. The CDR3 is 12 residues long. Deletions cut 1 base from V and 4 bases from J, with 5 bases between. CDR3: CAISELSYEQYF. The DNA for the CDR3 is TGTGCCATCAGTGAGTTGTCATACGAGCAGTACTTC.

The chain couples TRBV29-1 to TRBJ2-7; tentatively, D is TRBD1 (6 bases). This CDR3 region has 12 residues. Trimming took 6 bases from V and 2 from J, leaving 11 bases between them. Germline CDR1 and CDR2: SQVTM and ANQGSEA. This chain's CDR3 is CSVQGGPYEQYF. The CDR3 DNA is TGCAGCGTACAGGGCGGGCCCTACGAGCAGTACTTC.

J is TRBJ2-2 and V is TRBV10-3; 8 bases are a match to TRBD1. Germline lookup yields CDR1 ENHRY and CDR2 SYGVKD. V gave up 0 bases and J gave up 4 bases; unmatched junction bases: 1. The CDR3 is 15 amino acids. The CDR3 region has the DNA TGTGCCATCAGTGAGTCCACAGGGGGCACCGGGGAGCTGTTTTTT. Its translation: CAISESTGGTGELFF.

This sequence joins TRBV5-4 and TRBJ2-3; 8 nucleotides line up with TRBD2. Germline V gives CDR1 SGHNT, CDR2 YYREEE (reference sequence). V dropped 3 bases and J dropped 3; count of bases not matched to a gene: 9. There are 16 residues in the CDR3. The CDR3 spells CASSSGLAGMTDTQYF. The DNA of the CDR3 is TGTGCCAGCAGCTCCGGGTTAGCGGGAATGACAGATACGCAGTATTTT.

The V call is TRBV11-2, the J call TRBJ2-7, with TRBD1 identical over 7 bases. The CDR3 runs 15 residues. Per germline, CDR1 SGHAT and CDR2 FQNNGV. J was trimmed by 3 bases and V by 6 bases; bases with no gene match: 11. In nucleotides, the CDR3 is TGTGCCAGCAGGATAAGCACAGGGGTTGGCTACGAGCAGTACTTC. The encoded protein is CASRISTGVGYEQYF.

This CDR3 is CAVASGSIEYEQYF. In nucleotides, the CDR3 is TGTGCCGTGGCTAGCGGGAGTATTGAATACGAGCAGTACTTC. The genes are TRBV10-3 and TRBJ2-7; 10 bases align to TRBD2. This CDR3 has 14 amino acids. The germline V gene encodes CDR1 ENHRY and CDR2 SYGVKD. V shed 11 bases, J shed 4 bases, and the junction held 11 bases outside the gene matches.

The chain carries TRBV30 and TRBJ2-3; possible D gene TRBD2, 6 bases. Trimming pared 4 bases from V and 2 bases from J, leaving 28 bases between. CDR1 and CDR2 (germline): GTSNPN, SVGIG (reference sequence). The length of the CDR3 is 19 residues. The CDR3 here is CAWIRRLALQNSNTDTQYF. CDR3 nucleotides: TGTGCCTGGATTAGAAGGCTAGCGCTCCAGAACTCCAACACAGATACGCAGTATTTT.

This chain connects TRBV5-1 to TRBJ2-3; maybe TRBD2 (5 bases). V gave up 0 bases and J gave up 1 base, with 18 bases separating them. Germline V gene data show CDR1 as SGHRS and CDR2 as YFSETQ. There are 18 residues in the CDR3. The CDR3 loop reads CASSLEYRRTGRTDTQYF. The CDR3 region has the DNA TGCGCCAGCAGCTTGGAATATCGGAGGACCGGCCGCACAGATACGCAGTATTTT.

The chain links TRBV5-6 to TRBJ1-1, with TRBD1 identical over 7 bases. Per the germline V gene, CDR1 is SGHDT and CDR2 is YYEEEE. The trim removed 5 bases at V and 11 bases at J, leaving 6 bases unmatched. The CDR3 consists of 11 residues. This CDR3 is CASRRQGDAFF. CDR3 DNA: TGTGCCAGCAGGCGACAGGGCGACGCTTTCTTT. The full variable domain, completed using reference TRBV5-6 and TRBJ1-1, is DAGVTQSPTHLIKTRGQQVTLRCSPKSGHDTVSWYQQALGQGPQFIFQYYEEEERQRGNFPDRFSGHQFPNYSSELNVNALLLGDSALYLCASRRQGDAFFGQGTRLTVV.

V and J are TRBV19 and TRBJ2-1; 9 nucleotides align to TRBD2. Germline V gene sequence: CDR1 LNHDA, CDR2 SQIVND (reference sequence). The CDR3 loop spans 14 amino acids. V lost 3 bases, J lost 6 bases, and 3 bases stayed unmatched. CDR3 bases: TGTGCCAGTAGTATGGTAGCGGGAGTCAATGAGCAGTTCTTC. This encodes CASSMVAGVNEQFF.

V usage is TRBV19 and J usage is TRBJ1-1; tentative D call: TRBD1 (5 bases). The V end lost 0 bases, the J end lost 1 base, and 12 bases lay between the germline ends. The germline V gene has CDR1 LNHDA and CDR2 SQIVND (reference sequence). The CDR3 loop spans 16 amino acids. The DNA of the CDR3 is TGTGCCAGTAGTATAGATCAGGGATGGAGGAACACTGAAGCTTTCTTT. This sequence encodes CASSIDQGWRNTEAFF.

The rearrangement uses TRBV14 and TRBJ1-2; D uncertain. Looked up from germline, CDR1 is SGHDN and CDR2 is FVKESK. V shed 0 bases and J shed 4 bases, with 6 bases lying between them. The CDR3 is made up of 13 amino acids. For the CDR3, the DNA is TGTGCCAGCAGCCAAGATATAGCCTATGGCTACACCTTC. Protein: CASSQDIAYGYTF.

The chain links TRBV7-3 to TRBJ2-2; 11 positions agree with TRBD2. There are 17 residues in the CDR3. Looked up from germline, CDR1 is SGHTA and CDR2 is FQGTGA. V was clipped by 1 base and J by 8 bases; unmatched bases: 9. This CDR3 is CASSLILAGGLGGELFF. The CDR3 region has the DNA TGTGCCAGCAGCTTAATCCTAGCGGGAGGATTGGGGGGGGAGCTGTTTTTT.

This clone turned up a few times. This sequence joins TRBV29-1 and TRBJ2-7; 9 nucleotides agree with TRBD2. Unmatched junction bases numbered 5, after V lost 6 bases and J lost 2 bases. The CDR3 extends over 13 amino acids. Germline V gives CDR1 SQVTM, CDR2 ANQGSEA. CDR3 protein: CSVSSGTTYEQYF. CDR3 sequence (DNA): TGCAGCGTCTCTAGCGGGACTACCTACGAGCAGTACTTC.